This section outlines one T cell receptor beta chain sequence together with its context. At one end the junction does not follow the germline gene, possibly because of a read error. The entry originates in a study of cytomegalovirus exposure and HLA in healthy donors. 60 Vbeta and 13 Jbeta primers were used in PCR. Here immunoSEQ multiplex PCR was the method, and the copy in TCRdb shows in-frame clones only, minus some. The sample lists 150,000 or so clones; about 80% were seen once. The sequenced material came from PBMCs. This sequence was found in a woman aged 40 to 55 in good health and CMV-seronegative.

CDR3 loop: CASSLGAERQETQYF. For the CDR3, the DNA is TGTGCTAGCAGCTTGGGGGCCGAACGACAAGAGACCCAGTACTTC. The rearrangement links TRBV7-7 to TRBJ2-5; perhaps TRBD1 as D (6 bases). The length of the CDR3 is 15 residues. The germline gives CDR1 SSHAT, CDR2 FNYEAQ (reference sequence).